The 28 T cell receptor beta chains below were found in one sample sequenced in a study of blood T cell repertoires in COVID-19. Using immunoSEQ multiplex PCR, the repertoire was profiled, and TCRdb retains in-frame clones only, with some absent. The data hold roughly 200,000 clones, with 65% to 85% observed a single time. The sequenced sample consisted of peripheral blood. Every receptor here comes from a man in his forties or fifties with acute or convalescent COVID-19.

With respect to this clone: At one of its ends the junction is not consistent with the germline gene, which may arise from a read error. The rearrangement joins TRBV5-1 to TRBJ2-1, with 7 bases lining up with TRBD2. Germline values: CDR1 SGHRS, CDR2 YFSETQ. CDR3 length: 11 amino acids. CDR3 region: CASSFSGPAVF. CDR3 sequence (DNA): TGCGCCAGCAGTTTTAGCGGGCCCGCGGTCTTC. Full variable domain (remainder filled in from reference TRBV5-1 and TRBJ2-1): KAGVTQTPRYLIKTRGQQVTLSCSPISGHRSVSWYQQTPGQGLQFLFEYFSETQRNKGNFPGRFSGRQFSNSRSEMNVSTLELGDSALYLCASSFSGPAVFGPGTRLTVL.

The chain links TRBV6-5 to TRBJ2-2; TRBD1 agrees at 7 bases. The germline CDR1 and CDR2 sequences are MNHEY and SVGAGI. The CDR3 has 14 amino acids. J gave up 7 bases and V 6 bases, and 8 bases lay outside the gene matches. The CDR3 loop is CASRTGSVDGELFF. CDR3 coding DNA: TGTGCCAGCAGGACAGGGTCGGTTGACGGGGAGCTGTTTTTT.

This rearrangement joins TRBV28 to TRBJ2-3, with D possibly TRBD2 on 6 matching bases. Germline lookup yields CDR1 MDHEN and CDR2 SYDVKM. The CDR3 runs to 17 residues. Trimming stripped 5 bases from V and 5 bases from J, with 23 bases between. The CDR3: CASSTLGTPRSRDTQYF. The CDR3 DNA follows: TGTGCCAGCAGTACCCTCGGGACTCCCCGAAGCCGAGATACGCAGTATTTT.

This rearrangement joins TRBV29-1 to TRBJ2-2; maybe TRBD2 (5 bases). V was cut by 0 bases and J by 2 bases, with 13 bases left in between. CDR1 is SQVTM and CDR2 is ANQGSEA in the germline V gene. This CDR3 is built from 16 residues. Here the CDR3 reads CSVEEGGSGNTGELFF. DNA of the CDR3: TGCAGCGTTGAAGAAGGTGGGTCGGGAAACACCGGGGAGCTGTTTTTT.

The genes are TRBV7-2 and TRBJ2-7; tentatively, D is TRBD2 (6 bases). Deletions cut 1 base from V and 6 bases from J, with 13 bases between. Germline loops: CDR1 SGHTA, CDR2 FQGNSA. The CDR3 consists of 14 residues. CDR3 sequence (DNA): TGTGCCAGCAGCTTAGTGCCTCTGGGGGGCGAGCAGTACTTC. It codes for CASSLVPLGGEQYF. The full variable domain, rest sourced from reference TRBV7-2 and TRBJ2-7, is GAGVSQSPSNKVTEKGKDVELRCDPISGHTALYWYRQSLGQGLEFLIYFQGNSAPDKSGLPSDRFSAERTGGSVSTLTIQRTQQEDSAVYLCASSLVPLGGEQYFGPGTRLTVT.

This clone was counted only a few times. The CDR3 DNA follows: TGCGCCAGCAGCCAAGATTCTCAGGGGGTAAACACTGAAGCTTTCTTT. This sequence encodes CASSQDSQGVNTEAFF. The chain carries TRBV4-3 and TRBJ1-1; 7 nucleotides align to TRBD1. The germline V gene encodes CDR1 LGHNA and CDR2 YSLEER. V dropped 0 bases and J dropped 2; count of bases not matched to a gene: 6. The CDR3 length is 16 residues.

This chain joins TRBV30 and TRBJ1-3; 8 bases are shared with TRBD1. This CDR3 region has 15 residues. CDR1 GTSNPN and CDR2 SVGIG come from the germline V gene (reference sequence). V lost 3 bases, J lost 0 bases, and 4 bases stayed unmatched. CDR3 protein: CAWRDRAYSGNTIYF. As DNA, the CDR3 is TGTGCCTGGAGGGACAGGGCCTACTCTGGAAACACCATATATTTT.

As DNA, the CDR3 is TGTGCCAGTAGTATAACAGGGGGCGGAATGAACACTGAAGCTTTCTTT. Amino acid sequence: CASSITGGGMNTEAFF. This sequence joins TRBV19 and TRBJ1-1; 9 bases align to TRBD1. CDR1 is LNHDA and CDR2 is SQIVND in the germline V gene (reference sequence). V lost 2 bases to trimming and J lost 0 bases; unmatched junction nucleotides: 4. The CDR3 length is 16 residues. Based on the CDR3 plus reference TRBV19 and TRBJ1-1, the full variable domain is DGGITQSPKYLFRKEGQNVTLSCEQNLNHDAMYWYRQDPGQGLRLIYYSQIVNDFQKGDIAEGYSVSREKKESFPLTVTSAQKNPTAFYLCASSITGGGMNTEAFFGQGTRLTVV.

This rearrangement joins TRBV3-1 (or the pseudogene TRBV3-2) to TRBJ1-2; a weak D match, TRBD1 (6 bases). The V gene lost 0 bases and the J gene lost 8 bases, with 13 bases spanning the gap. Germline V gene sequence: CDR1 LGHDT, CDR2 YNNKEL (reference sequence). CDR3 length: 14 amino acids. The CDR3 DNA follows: TGTGCCAGCAGCCAAGACCGACAGGCTCGGGGCTACACCTTC. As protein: CASSQDRQARGYTF.

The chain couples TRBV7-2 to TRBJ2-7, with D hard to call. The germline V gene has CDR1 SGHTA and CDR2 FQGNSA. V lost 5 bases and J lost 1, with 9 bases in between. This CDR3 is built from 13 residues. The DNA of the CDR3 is TGTGCCAGCAGCGGCTTTCTTTCCTACGAGCAGTACTTC. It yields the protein CASSGFLSYEQYF.

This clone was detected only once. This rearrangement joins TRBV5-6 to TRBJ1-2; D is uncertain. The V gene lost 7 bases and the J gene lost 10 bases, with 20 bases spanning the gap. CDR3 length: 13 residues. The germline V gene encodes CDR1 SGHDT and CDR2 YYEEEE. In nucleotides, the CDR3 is TGTGCCAGCTTTCTACACGGCAGGCCGCACTACACCTTC. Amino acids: CASFLHGRPHYTF.

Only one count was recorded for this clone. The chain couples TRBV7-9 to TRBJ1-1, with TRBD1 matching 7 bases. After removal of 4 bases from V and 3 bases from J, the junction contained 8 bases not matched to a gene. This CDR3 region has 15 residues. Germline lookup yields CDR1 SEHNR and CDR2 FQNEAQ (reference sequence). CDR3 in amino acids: CASSSGTDGDTEAFF. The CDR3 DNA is TGTGCCAGCAGCTCCGGGACAGATGGGGACACTGAAGCTTTCTTT.

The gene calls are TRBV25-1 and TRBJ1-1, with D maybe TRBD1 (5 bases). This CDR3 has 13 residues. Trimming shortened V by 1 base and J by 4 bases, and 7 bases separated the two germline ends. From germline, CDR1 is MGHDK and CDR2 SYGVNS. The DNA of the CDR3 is TGTGCCAGCAGTGAATTTGACAGCACTGAAGCTTTCTTT. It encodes CASSEFDSTEAFF. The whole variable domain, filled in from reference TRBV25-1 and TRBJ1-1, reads EADIYQTPRYLVIGTGKKITLECSQTMGHDKMYWYQQDPGMELHLIHYSYGVNSTEKGDLSSESTVSRIRTEHFPLTLESARPSHTSQYLCASSEFDSTEAFFGQGTRLTVV.

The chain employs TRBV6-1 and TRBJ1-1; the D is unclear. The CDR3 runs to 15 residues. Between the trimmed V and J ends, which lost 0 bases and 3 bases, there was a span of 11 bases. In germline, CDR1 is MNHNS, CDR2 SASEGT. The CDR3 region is CASSEAGGYYTEAFF. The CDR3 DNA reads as TGTGCCAGCAGTGAAGCGGGAGGGTATTACACTGAAGCTTTCTTT.

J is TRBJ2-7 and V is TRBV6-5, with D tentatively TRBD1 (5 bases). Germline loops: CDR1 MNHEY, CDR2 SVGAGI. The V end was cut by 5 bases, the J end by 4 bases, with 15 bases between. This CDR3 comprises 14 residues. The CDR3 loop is CASSPDSSHYEQYF. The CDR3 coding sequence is TGTGCCAGCAGTCCCGACAGTTCCCATTACGAGCAGTACTTC.

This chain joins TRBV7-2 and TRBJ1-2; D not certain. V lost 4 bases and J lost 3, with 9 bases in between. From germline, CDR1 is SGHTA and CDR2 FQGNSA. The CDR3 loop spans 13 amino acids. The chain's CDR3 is CASSSGADYGYTF. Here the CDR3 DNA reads TGTGCCAGCAGCTCCGGCGCGGACTATGGCTACACCTTC.

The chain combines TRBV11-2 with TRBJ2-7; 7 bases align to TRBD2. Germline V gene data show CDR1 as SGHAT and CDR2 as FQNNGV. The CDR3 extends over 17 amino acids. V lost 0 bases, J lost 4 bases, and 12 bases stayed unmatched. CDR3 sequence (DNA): TGTGCCAGCAGCTTAGAAAGGGCTCCGGGGGGTCAATACGAGCAGTACTTC. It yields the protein CASSLERAPGGQYEQYF.

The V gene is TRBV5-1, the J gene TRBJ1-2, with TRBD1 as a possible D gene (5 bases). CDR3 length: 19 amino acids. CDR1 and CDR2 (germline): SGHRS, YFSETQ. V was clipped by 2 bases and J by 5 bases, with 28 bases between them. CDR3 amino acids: CASSFVQGGVQDRGYGYTF. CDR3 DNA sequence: TGCGCCAGCAGCTTTGTGCAAGGAGGGGTCCAGGACCGGGGGTATGGCTACACCTTC.

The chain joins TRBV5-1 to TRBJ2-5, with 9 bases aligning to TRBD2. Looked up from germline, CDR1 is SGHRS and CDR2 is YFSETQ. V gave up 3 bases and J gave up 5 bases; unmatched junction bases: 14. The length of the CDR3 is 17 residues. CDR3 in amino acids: CASSSGLRREGRETQYF. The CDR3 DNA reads TGCGCCAGCAGCTCCGGCCTCCGGCGGGAGGGCCGTGAGACCCAGTACTTC.

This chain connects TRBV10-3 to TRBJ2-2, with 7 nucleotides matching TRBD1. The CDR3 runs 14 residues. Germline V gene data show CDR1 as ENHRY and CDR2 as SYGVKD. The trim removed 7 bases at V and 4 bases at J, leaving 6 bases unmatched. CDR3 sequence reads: CAITQDRSTGELFF. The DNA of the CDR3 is TGTGCCATCACCCAGGACAGGTCCACCGGGGAGCTGTTTTTT.

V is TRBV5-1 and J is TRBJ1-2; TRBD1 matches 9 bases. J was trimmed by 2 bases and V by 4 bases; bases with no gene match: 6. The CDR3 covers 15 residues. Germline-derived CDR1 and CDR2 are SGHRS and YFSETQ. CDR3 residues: CASSHTGTGNYGYTF. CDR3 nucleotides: TGCGCCAGCAGCCACACCGGGACAGGGAACTATGGCTACACCTTC.

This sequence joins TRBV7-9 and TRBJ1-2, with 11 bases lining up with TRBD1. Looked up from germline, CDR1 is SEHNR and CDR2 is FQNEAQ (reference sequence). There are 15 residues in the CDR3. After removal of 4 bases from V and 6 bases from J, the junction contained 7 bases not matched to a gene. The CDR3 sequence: CASSYFGTGGDGYTF. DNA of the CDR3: TGTGCCAGCAGCTATTTCGGGACAGGGGGAGATGGCTACACCTTC.

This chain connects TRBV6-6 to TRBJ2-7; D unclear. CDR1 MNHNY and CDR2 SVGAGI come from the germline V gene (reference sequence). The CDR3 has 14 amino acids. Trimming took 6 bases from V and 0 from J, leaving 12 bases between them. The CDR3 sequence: CASRPKHSSYEQYF. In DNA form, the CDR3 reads TGTGCCAGCAGGCCCAAACACAGCTCCTACGAGCAGTACTTC.

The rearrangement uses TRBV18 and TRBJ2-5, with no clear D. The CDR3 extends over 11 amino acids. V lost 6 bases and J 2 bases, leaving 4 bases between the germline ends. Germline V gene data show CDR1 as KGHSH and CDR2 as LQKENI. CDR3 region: CASSPQETQYF. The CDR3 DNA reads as TGTGCCAGCTCTCCTCAAGAGACCCAGTACTTC.

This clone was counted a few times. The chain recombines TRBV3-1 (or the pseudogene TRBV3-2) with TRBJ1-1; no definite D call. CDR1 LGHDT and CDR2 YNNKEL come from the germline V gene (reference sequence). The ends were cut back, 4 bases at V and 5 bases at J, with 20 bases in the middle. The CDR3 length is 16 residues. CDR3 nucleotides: TGTGCCAGCAGCCCGCAAGTGGGCCGGGCGGGGACTGAAGCTTTCTTT. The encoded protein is CASSPQVGRAGTEAFF.

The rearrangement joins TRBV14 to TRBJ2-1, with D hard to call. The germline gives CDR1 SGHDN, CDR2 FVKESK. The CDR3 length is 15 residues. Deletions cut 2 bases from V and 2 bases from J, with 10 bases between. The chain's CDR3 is CASSQRDNTYNEQFF. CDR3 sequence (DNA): TGTGCCAGCAGCCAAAGAGATAATACCTACAATGAGCAGTTCTTC. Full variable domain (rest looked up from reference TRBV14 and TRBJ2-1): EAGVTQFPSHSVIEKGQTVTLRCDPISGHDNLYWYRRVMGKEIKFLLHFVKESKQDESGMPNNRFLAERTGGTYSTLKVQPAELEDSGVYFCASSQRDNTYNEQFFGPGTRLTVL.

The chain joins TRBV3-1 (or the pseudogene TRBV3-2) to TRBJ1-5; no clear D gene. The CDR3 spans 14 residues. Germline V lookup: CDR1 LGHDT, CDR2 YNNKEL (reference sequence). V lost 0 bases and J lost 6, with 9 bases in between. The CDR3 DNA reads TGTGCCAGCAGCCAAGACGCGGCGGGTCAGCCCCAGCATTTT. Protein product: CASSQDAAGQPQHF.

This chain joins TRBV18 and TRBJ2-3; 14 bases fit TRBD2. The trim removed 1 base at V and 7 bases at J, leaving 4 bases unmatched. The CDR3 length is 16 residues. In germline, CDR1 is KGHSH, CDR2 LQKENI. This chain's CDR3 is CASSPLTSGRAYTQYF. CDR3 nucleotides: TGTGCCAGCTCACCACTGACTAGCGGGAGGGCCTATACGCAGTATTTT.